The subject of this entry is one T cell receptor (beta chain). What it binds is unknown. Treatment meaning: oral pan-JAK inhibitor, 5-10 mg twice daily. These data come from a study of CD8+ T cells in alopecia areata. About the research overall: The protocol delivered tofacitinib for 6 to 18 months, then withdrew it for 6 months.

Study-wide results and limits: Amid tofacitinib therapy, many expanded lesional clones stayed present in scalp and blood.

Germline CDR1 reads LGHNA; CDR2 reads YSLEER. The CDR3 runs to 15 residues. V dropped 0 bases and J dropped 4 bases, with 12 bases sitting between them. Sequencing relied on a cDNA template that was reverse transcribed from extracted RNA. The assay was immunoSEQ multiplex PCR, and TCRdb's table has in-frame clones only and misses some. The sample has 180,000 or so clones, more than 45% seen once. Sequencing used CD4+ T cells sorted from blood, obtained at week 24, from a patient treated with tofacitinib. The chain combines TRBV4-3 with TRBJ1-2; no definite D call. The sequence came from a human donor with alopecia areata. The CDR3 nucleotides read TGCGCCAGCAGCCAAGATCGTCAGACCCGCTATGGCTACACCTTC. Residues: CASSQDRQTRYGYTF.